The text below deals with one T cell receptor beta chain. This sample stems from a study of blood T cell repertoires in COVID-19. Study-level information: From the United States, Italy and Spain came samples of acute and convalescent COVID-19. Sources were T cells, B-cell-depleted T cells, or PBMCs; the material itself was cDNA or gDNA.

The study recruited exposed participants who had met a COVID-19 case within 2 weeks before entry. This CDR3 comprises 14 residues. The germline CDR1 and CDR2 sequences are SGHDN and FVKESK. The V and J ends lost 6 bases and 1 base respectively, with 11 bases between them. In the original workflow: The assay estimated nucleated cells by amplifying reference gene primers. TCRdb's table, derived via immunoSEQ multiplex PCR, lists solely in-frame clones and lacks some. For V, J and clone size, that table is used; D and trimming come from the DNA. Seen here are around 190,000 clones, 80% to 85% observed once, and the top ten hold 3% to 3.5%.

Material for sequencing was PBMCs or T cells enriched from blood (not recorded which). This chain joins TRBV14 and TRBJ2-3; D is possibly TRBD1 (5 bases). The sequence derives from a woman in her twenties or thirties who had been exposed to COVID-19. The CDR3 DNA reads TGTGCCAGCAGGGCAGGGTTGGGCACAGATACGCAGTATTTT. Translated: CASRAGLGTDTQYF.